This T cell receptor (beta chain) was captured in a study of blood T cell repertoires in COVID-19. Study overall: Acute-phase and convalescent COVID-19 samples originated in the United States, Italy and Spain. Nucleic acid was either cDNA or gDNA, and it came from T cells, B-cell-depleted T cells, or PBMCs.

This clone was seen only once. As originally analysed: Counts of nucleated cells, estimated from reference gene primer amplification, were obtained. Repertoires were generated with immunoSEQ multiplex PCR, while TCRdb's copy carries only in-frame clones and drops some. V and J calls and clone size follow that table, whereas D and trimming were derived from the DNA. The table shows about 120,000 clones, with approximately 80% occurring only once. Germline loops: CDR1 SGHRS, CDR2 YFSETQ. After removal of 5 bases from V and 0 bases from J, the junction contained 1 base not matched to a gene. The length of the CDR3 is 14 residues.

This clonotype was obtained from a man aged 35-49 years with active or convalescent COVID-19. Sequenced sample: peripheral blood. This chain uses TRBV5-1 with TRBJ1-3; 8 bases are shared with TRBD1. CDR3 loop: CASSTGGSGNTIYF. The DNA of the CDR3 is TGCGCCAGCAGTACAGGGGGCTCTGGAAACACCATATATTTT.